These 6 T cell receptor beta chains came from one sample sequenced in a study of cytomegalovirus exposure and HLA in healthy donors. The PCR ran on 60 Vbeta and 13 Jbeta primers. Data came from immunoSEQ multiplex PCR; TCRdb stores just in-frame clones and leaves some out. The sample shows some 140,000 clones, over 75% of them seen only once. Sequenced: PBMCs. These TCRs come from a woman aged 50 to 60 in good health and CMV-seropositive.

This clone has more than one count but fewer than ten. V gene TRBV30 combines with J gene TRBJ1-3; the D is unclear. The CDR3 has 14 residues. The V end lost 0 bases, the J end lost 1 base, and 7 bases lay between the germline ends. Germline V gene sequence: CDR1 GTSNPN, CDR2 SVGIG (reference sequence). The CDR3 nucleotides read TGTGCCTGGAGTGTACCGGGATCTGGAAACACCATATATTTT. Translating gives CAWSVPGSGNTIYF.

This clone was observed a single time. The chain uses TRBV29-1 and TRBJ2-5, with 8 bases matching TRBD2. This CDR3 comprises 14 residues. V was clipped by 3 bases and J by 4 bases; unmatched bases: 7. Germline assignment: CDR1 SQVTM and CDR2 ANQGSEA. The CDR3 coding sequence is TGCAGCGTTGAGGGACTAGAGGGTTCAGAGACCCAGTACTTC. The encoded protein is CSVEGLEGSETQYF.

This rearrangement joins TRBV15 to TRBJ2-5; the match to TRBD1 covers 7 bases. The junction had 2 bases not matched to a gene; V was cut back by 2 bases and J by 2 bases. The CDR3 length is 14 residues. Germline V gene sequence: CDR1 LNHNV, CDR2 YYDKDF (reference sequence). The CDR3 DNA reads TGTGCCACCAGCAGATTCAGGGGGCAAGAGACCCAGTACTTC. The encoded protein is CATSRFRGQETQYF.

The V and J genes are TRBV5-5 and TRBJ2-3, with D possibly TRBD1 on 5 matching bases. This CDR3 is 14 amino acids long. CDR1 and CDR2 from the germline V gene are SGHKS and YYEKEE (reference sequence). The ends were cut back, 4 bases at V and 4 bases at J, with 13 bases in the middle. The CDR3 protein is CASSRPTTADTQYF. The CDR3 DNA reads as TGTGCCAGCAGCAGACCGACGACAGCAGATACGCAGTATTTT.

V gene TRBV15 combines with J gene TRBJ1-4, with 9 bases lining up with TRBD1. CDR3 length: 15 amino acids. Germline V gene data show CDR1 as LNHNV and CDR2 as YYDKDF (reference sequence). V gave up 5 bases and J gave up 7 bases; unmatched junction bases: 8. The CDR3 DNA follows: TGTGCCACCAGCTTACGGACAGGGGAGGGTGAAAAACTGTTTTTT. Its protein product is CATSLRTGEGEKLFF.

This chain connects TRBV27 to TRBJ1-6; D call uncertain. CDR1 and CDR2 from the germline V gene are MNHEY and SMNVEV (reference sequence). CDR3 size: 12 residues. V lost 1 base to trimming and J lost 14 bases, with 9 bases between them. CDR3 protein: CASSLYAQALHF. The DNA for the CDR3 is TGTGCCAGCAGTTTATATGCCCAGGCCCTCCACTTT.